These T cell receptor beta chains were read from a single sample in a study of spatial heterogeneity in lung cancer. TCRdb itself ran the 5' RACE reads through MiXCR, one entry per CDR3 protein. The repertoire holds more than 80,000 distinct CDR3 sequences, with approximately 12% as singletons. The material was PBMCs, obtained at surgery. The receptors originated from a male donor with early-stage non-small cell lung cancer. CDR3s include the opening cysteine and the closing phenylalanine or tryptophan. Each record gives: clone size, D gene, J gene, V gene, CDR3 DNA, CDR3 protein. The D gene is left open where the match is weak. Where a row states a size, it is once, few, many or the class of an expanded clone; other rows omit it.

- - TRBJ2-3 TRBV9 TGTGCCAGCAGCGTCGGGGCCAACACAGATACGCAGTATTTT CASSVGANTDTQYF
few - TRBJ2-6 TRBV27 TGTGCCAGCAGTTTGTGGGACCCAAGCTCTGGGGCCAACGTCCTGACTTTC CASSLWDPSSGANVLTF
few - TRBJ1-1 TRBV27 TGTGCCAGCAGGCCAGCAGGGGATGGCACTGAAGCTTTCTTT CASRPAGDGTEAFF
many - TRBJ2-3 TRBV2 TGTGCCAGTAGGATAGCGGTAAACACAGATACGCAGTATTTT CASRIAVNTDTQYF
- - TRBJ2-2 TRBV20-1 TGCAGTGCCCCTCCGGAGGCGACGAACACCGGGGAGCTGTTTTTT CSAPPEATNTGELFF
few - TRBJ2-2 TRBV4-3 TGCGCCAGCAGCCAAGGGTCCGGGACCAACACCGGGGAGCTGTTTTTT CASSQGSGTNTGELFF
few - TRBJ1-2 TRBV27 TGTGCCAGCAGTCCCTATGACTTGAAGGGGGAGGATGGCTACACCTTC CASSPYDLKGEDGYTF
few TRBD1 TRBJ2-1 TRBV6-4 TGTGCCAGCAGTTTCTCAGCCGGGACAGGGGGCTATGAGCAGTTCTTC CASSFSAGTGGYEQFF
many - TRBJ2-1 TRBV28 TGTGCCAGCAAGGAACGGGAGCGCGAGCAGTTCTTC CASKEREREQFF
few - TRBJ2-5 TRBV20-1 TGCAGTGCCCCCGGGGAGAGCGTCGGAGAGACCCAGTACTTC CSAPGESVGETQYF
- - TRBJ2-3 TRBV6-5 TGTGCCGGTGGGGCCCCTCCGACGCAGTATTTT CAGGAPPTQYF
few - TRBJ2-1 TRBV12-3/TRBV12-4 TGTGCCAGCAGTTTCACAAATGAGCAGTTCTTC CASSFTNEQFF
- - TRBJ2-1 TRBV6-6 TGTGCCAGCAGTACAGGACCCAACGGGAATGAGCAGTTCTTC CASSTGPNGNEQFF
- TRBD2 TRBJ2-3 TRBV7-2 TGTGCCAGCAGCTTAAATCTAGCGGGAGGGTTGGACACAGATACGCAGTATTTT CASSLNLAGGLDTDTQYF
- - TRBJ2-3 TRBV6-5 TGTGCCAGCAGGGATGATCGGGGGGCGAAAGATACGCAGTATTTT CASRDDRGAKDTQYF
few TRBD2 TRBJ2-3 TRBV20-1 TGCAGTGCAGATAGCGGGAGCTACGGCACAGATACGCAGTATTTT CSADSGSYGTDTQYF
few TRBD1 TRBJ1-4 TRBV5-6 TGTGCCAGCAGCTTGGAGGCAGGGGGGAATGAAAAACTGTTTTTT CASSLEAGGNEKLFF
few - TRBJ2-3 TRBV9 TGTGCCAGCAGCGGGCTAGGGGCAAGCGCAGATACGCAGTATTTT CASSGLGASADTQYF
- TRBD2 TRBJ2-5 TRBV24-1 TGTGCCACCAGTGAAGCACTAGCGGGAGTAGGAGAGACCCAGTACTTC CATSEALAGVGETQYF
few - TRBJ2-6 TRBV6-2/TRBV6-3 TGTGCCAGCAGTTACGACCCCTCTGGGGCCAACGTCCTGACTTTC CASSYDPSGANVLTF
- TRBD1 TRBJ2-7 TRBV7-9 TGTGCCAGCAGCTCCATCAGGGACAGAGTCCACGAGCAGTACTTC CASSSIRDRVHEQYF
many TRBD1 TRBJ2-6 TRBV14 TGTGCCAGCAGCCAGCACAGGGGATCTGGGGCCAACGTCCTGACTTTC CASSQHRGSGANVLTF
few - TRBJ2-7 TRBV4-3 TGCGCCAGCAGCCAAGATTGGGGGATCGAGCAGTACTTC CASSQDWGIEQYF
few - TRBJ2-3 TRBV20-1 TGCAGTGCTGGGGTAATAACTAGCACAGATACGCAGTATTTT CSAGVITSTDTQYF
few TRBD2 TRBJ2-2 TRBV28 TGTGCCAGCAGGCGGGGGATCAACACCGGGGAGCTGTTTTTT CASRRGINTGELFF
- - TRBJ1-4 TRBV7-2 TGTGCCAGCATAGGGGAAGAAAAACTGTTTTTT CASIGEEKLFF
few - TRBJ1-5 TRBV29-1 TGCAGCGTTGAGACGGGGGGCGGTCAGCCCCAGCATTTT CSVETGGGQPQHF
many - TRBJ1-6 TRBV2 TGTGCCAGCAGTGAAAGTGACAGAGGCTACTCACCCCTCCACTTT CASSESDRGYSPLHF
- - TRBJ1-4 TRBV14 TGTGCCAGCAGCCAAAGGAAAGGCCCCTATAATGAAAAACTGTTTTTT CASSQRKGPYNEKLFF
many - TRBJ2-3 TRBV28 TGTGCCAGCAGTTTCCCACTAGGGGCGGATACGCAGTATTTT CASSFPLGADTQYF
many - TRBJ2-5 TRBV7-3 TGTGCCAGCAGCCCTAGTTGGAGGGAGACCCAGTACTTC CASSPSWRETQYF
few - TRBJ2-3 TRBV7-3 TGTGCCAGCAGCTTAAGTTTCAGCCTAGCAGATACGCAGTATTTT CASSLSFSLADTQYF
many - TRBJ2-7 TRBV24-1 TGTGCCACCAGTCAAGGGGGGAATTACGAGCAGTACTTC CATSQGGNYEQYF
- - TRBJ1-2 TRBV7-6 TGTGCCAGCAGCTTAGTCCCAGGAAGAGCTAACTATGGCTACACCTTC CASSLVPGRANYGYTF
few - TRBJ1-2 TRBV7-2 TGTGCCAGCAGCTTCAAAAGCACTAGTTCTAACTATGGCTACACCTTC CASSFKSTSSNYGYTF
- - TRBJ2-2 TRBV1 TGCACCAGCAGCCATAGGACGTCGTGCCGCGGCTTGAACACCGGGGAGCTGTTTTTT CTSSHRTSCRGLNTGELFF
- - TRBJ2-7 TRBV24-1 TGTGCCACCCAGGGGCGCCTTACCTACGAGCAGTACTTC CATQGRLTYEQYF
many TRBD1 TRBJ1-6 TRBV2 TGTGCCAGCAGTTACGGACAGGGAGATAATTCACCCCTCCACTTT CASSYGQGDNSPLHF
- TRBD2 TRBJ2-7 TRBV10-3 TGTGCCATCAGTGAATCTGACAGCGGGGGCTCCTACGAGCAGTACTTC CAISESDSGGSYEQYF
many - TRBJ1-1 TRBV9 TGTGCCAGCAGCGTAGTCGGCGGGGGGCGAACTGAAGCTTTCTTT CASSVVGGGRTEAFF
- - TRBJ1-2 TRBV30 TGTGCCTGGAGGACAGGTTCTGGCTACACCTTC CAWRTGSGYTF
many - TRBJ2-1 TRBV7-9 TGTGCCAGCAGCTTAGCGCTACCTGACGGGGGGTTCTTC CASSLALPDGGFF